The T cell receptor (beta chain) described here comes from a study of T cell repertoires in cytomegalovirus infection. The CDR3 is made up of 20 amino acids. Germline V gene lookup returns CDR1 WSHSY and CDR2 SAAADI. Between the trimmed V and J ends, which lost 2 bases and 2 bases, there was a span of 22 bases. This clonotype has more than one count but fewer than ten. The antigen remains undetermined. TCRdb ran MiXCR on the reads and lists one entry per CDR3 protein. This repertoire shows approximately 500,000 distinct CDR3 sequences, roughly a third found once; its top ten account for roughly 16%. This receptor was obtained from a human donor in good health (CMV status not recorded). Some clones in this sample may be carry-over from other donors' samples. J is TRBJ2-6 and V is TRBV10-2, with D maybe TRBD1 (6 bases). The sample here was cultured PBMCs, taken from culture after CMV antigen stimulation. CDR3 DNA: TGCGCCAGCAGTGAGCCGGGACATGCTATACTAACAGCTGGGGCCAACGTCCTGACTTTC. Protein product: CASSEPGHAILTAGANVLTF.